Listed below are T cell receptor beta chains from one sample, sequenced in a study of blood T cell repertoires in COVID-19. Using immunoSEQ multiplex PCR, the repertoire was profiled, and TCRdb retains in-frame clones only, with some absent. Of fewer than 90,000 clones listed, about 90% are singletons. The specimen sequenced was peripheral blood. These receptors all stem from a male donor with acute or convalescent COVID-19. CDR3s include the opening cysteine and the closing phenylalanine or tryptophan. The D gene is left open where the match is weak. For some rows the clone size is stated as once, few or many, or as a class when expanded; others skip it.

TRBJ2-2 TRBV6-1 NA TRBD2 TGTGCCAGCAGTGATTATGGACTAGCGGTCGGGGAGCTGTTTTTT CASSDYGLAVGELFF
TRBJ2-1 TRBV7-2 NA TRBD2 TGTGCCAGCAGCACCATACTAGCGGGGGGGCGCTCGGAGCAGTTCTTC CASSTILAGGRSEQFF
TRBJ1-2 TRBV19 NA NA TGTGCCAGTAGTATAAGTCCGCGGGGCGGTGGCTACACCTTC CASSISPRGGGYTF
TRBJ2-3 TRBV4-1 NA NA TGCGCCAGCAGCCGGGCGGGGAATGCAGATACGCAGTATTTT CASSRAGNADTQYF
TRBJ2-2 TRBV6-6 NA TRBD1 TGTGCCAGCAGCACGACAGGGGACGGGACCGGGGAGCTGTTTTTT CASSTTGDGTGELFF
TRBJ2-5 TRBV2 NA NA TGTGCCAGCAGTGAAGGTCCCGGAGGGACCCAGTACTTC CASSEGPGGTQYF
TRBJ2-1 TRBV2 NA NA TGTGCCAGCAGTCTAGACGGCTCCTACAATGAGCAGTTCTTC CASSLDGSYNEQFF
TRBJ2-4 TRBV7-2 NA TRBD2 TGTGCCAGCAGCTTAATCCAAGCGGGGGACAAAAACATTCAGTACTTC CASSLIQAGDKNIQYF
TRBJ2-2 TRBV7-9 NA TRBD1 TGTGCCAGCAGCAAGGGACAGGGATTCACCGGGGAGCTGTTTTTT CASSKGQGFTGELFF
TRBJ2-3 TRBV5-8 NA NA TGTGCCAGCAGCTGGAAGGAGAGGACAGATACGCAGTATTTT CASSWKERTDTQYF
TRBJ1-2 TRBV6-6 few NA TGTGCCAGCAGTTACGGGGGGGGCGCTGGCTATGGCTACACCTTC CASSYGGGAGYGYTF
TRBJ1-1 TRBV19 NA NA TGTGCCAGTAGTACGGGACAAAACACTGAAGCTTTCTTT CASSTGQNTEAFF
TRBJ2-3 TRBV3-1/TRBV3-2 NA TRBD2 TGTGCCAGCAGCCAAGGCGGGGGGGGCCTGGATACGCAGTATTTT CASSQGGGGLDTQYF
TRBJ1-2 TRBV3-1/TRBV3-2 NA TRBD1 TGTGCCAGCAGCCAACAGGGGGCGCGGAGCTATGGCTACACCTTC CASSQQGARSYGYTF
TRBJ2-2 TRBV5-1 NA TRBD1 TGCGCCAGCAGCCGGGACAGGGGTACCGGGGAGCTGTTTTTT CASSRDRGTGELFF
TRBJ1-6 TRBV5-1 few NA TGCGCCAGCAGCTTGGTAGACCCGGGGTCACCCCTCCACTTT CASSLVDPGSPLHF
TRBJ1-2 TRBV6-5 NA NA TGTGCCAGCACCGAGGGCCTTTCTAGCGGCTACACCTTC CASTEGLSSGYTF
TRBJ2-5 TRBV7-9 NA TRBD2 TGTGCCAGCAGCTTACTAGCGGGGGGTCCCGAGACCCAGTACTTC CASSLLAGGPETQYF
TRBJ2-3 TRBV28 NA NA TGTGCCAGCAGTTTGTCTCTAGCGCTAGATACGCAGTATTTT CASSLSLALDTQYF
TRBJ1-4 TRBV23-1 NA NA TGCGCCAGCAGTCAATCTGGTCAGGGGTTTAATGAAAAACTGTTTTTT CASSQSGQGFNEKLFF
TRBJ1-1 TRBV2 NA NA TGTGCCAGCAGTGTCTATGCAGGGCAGGCGGTGGCTTTCTTT CASSVYAGQAVAFF
TRBJ1-4 TRBV19 NA NA TGTGCCAGTATCCGGTCCGGGGGGGCGTCGGGTGAAAAACTGTTTTTT CASIRSGGASGEKLFF
TRBJ1-1 TRBV18 NA TRBD1 TGTGCCAGCTCACCACTTTTCGAGACAGGGACTAACACTGAAGCTTTCTTT CASSPLFETGTNTEAFF
TRBJ2-7 TRBV11-2 NA TRBD1 TGTGCCAGCAGCTTGACAGGGGTAATGGCCTCCTACGAGCAGTACTTC CASSLTGVMASYEQYF
TRBJ1-2 TRBV3-1/TRBV3-2 NA NA TGTGCCAGCAGCCAAAGGGGCGGACCCCACTATGGCTACACCTTC CASSQRGGPHYGYTF
TRBJ2-5 TRBV6-6 NA TRBD1 TGTGCCAGCAGCGGACAGGGGCAAGACCAAGAGACCCAGTACTTC CASSGQGQDQETQYF
TRBJ2-5 TRBV9 NA NA TGTGCCAGCAGCGGCCCTTGGGGGGGCGATGAGACCCAGTACTTC CASSGPWGGDETQYF
TRBJ2-1 TRBV12-3/TRBV12-4 NA NA TGTGCCAGCAGTTTGTGGGAGTTTCTGTTCTTC CASSLWEFLFF
TRBJ1-5 TRBV19 few TRBD1 TGTGCCAGTAGTACACCCGACAGGGGGAATAATCAGCCCCAGCATTTT CASSTPDRGNNQPQHF
TRBJ2-7 TRBV6-1 NA NA TGTGCCAGCAGTGAAGAGGGAGGTCCCCCCTACGAGCAGTACTTC CASSEEGGPPYEQYF
TRBJ2-7 TRBV19 NA NA TGTGCCAGTAGTAGGGGAGAGATGTACGAGCAGTACTTC CASSRGEMYEQYF
TRBJ2-3 TRBV18 NA NA TGTGCCAGCTCACCTCCCGAGGGCCGCCGGGAGCAGTATTTT CASSPPEGRREQYF
TRBJ2-1 TRBV18 NA TRBD1 TGTGCCAGCTCACTCGGCACAGGGGGACGCAATGAGCAGTTCTTC CASSLGTGGRNEQFF
TRBJ1-4 TRBV10-3 NA NA TGTGCCATCAGTGATGGAGGGAACGGGGAAAAACTGTTTTTT CAISDGGNGEKLFF
TRBJ2-1 TRBV5-1 NA TRBD2 TGCGCCAGCAGCAGCGGGGAGGGCGACGTACTGGACAATGAGCAGTTCTTC CASSSGEGDVLDNEQFF
TRBJ2-6 TRBV28 once NA TGTGCCAGCAGTCAGGGATTGGCTTCTGGGGCCAACGTCCTGACTTTC CASSQGLASGANVLTF
TRBJ1-1 TRBV6-5 NA NA TGTGCCAGCAGTAACCAGGGGACGGACACTGAAGCTTTCTTT CASSNQGTDTEAFF
TRBJ1-1 TRBV29-1 NA NA TGCAGCGTTGAAGACGACAGATACACTGAAGCTTTCTTT CSVEDDRYTEAFF
TRBJ1-4 TRBV7-2 NA NA TGTGCCAGCAGCTTAGTAGGGGGGGCTAATGAAAAACTGTTTTTT CASSLVGGANEKLFF
TRBJ2-4 TRBV28 once TRBD2 TGTGCCAGCAGTTTAATTAGCGGGGGGGTCAAAAACATTCAGTACTTC CASSLISGGVKNIQYF
TRBJ1-1 TRBV5-1 few NA TGCGCCAGCAGCACGAGTCAGAGGGTTTCGGGAGCTTTCTTT CASSTSQRVSGAFF
TRBJ2-7 TRBV30 NA NA TGTGCCTGGAGTAGGGCAGGGGACTACGAGCAGTACTTC CAWSRAGDYEQYF
TRBJ2-1 TRBV29-1 NA NA TGCAGCGTCCTAACACGGGTGGGGGGTGAGCAGTTCTTC CSVLTRVGGEQFF
TRBJ2-1 TRBV7-9 NA NA TGTGCCAGCAGCTTAGCGGACTACCCGCAGTTCTTC CASSLADYPQFF
TRBJ1-4 TRBV3-1/TRBV3-2 NA TRBD1 TGTGCCAGCAGCCAAGCCGGGACAGGTGAAAAACTGTTTTTT CASSQAGTGEKLFF
TRBJ2-1 TRBV7-2 once TRBD1 TGTGCCAGCAGCAAAGGACAGGGGGCCTACAATGAGCAGTTCTTC CASSKGQGAYNEQFF
TRBJ2-7 TRBV10-2 NA TRBD2 TGCGCCAGCAGTGATGGGACTAGCGGGGGAACCCCTCCCTACGAGCAGTACTTC CASSDGTSGGTPPYEQYF
TRBJ2-5 TRBV24-1 NA TRBD1 TGTGCCACCAGTGACCCGACAGGGATGGAGACCCAGTACTTC CATSDPTGMETQYF
TRBJ1-1 TRBV5-1 NA TRBD1 TGCGCCAGCAGCCCACTGACAGGGGTGAACACTGAAGCTTTCTTT CASSPLTGVNTEAFF
TRBJ2-1 TRBV19 few NA TGTGCCAGTGGGGAGAGGGACTGGGGAGATGAGCAGTTCTTC CASGERDWGDEQFF
TRBJ2-3 TRBV6-1 few TRBD2 TGTGCCAGCAGTGAAGCACCGCCGTTCTTCACGGGGGGACTCACAGATACGCAGTATTTT CASSEAPPFFTGGLTDTQYF
TRBJ2-5 TRBV7-2 once NA TGTGCCAGCAGCTTAGCTACTACTAAAGAGACCCAGTACTTC CASSLATTKETQYF
TRBJ2-1 TRBV5-8 NA NA TGTGCCAGCACCCGGACGGGGTACAATGAGCAGTTCTTC CASTRTGYNEQFF